The 24 T cell receptor beta chains reported below all come from one sample, sequenced in a study of T cells in localized non-small cell lung cancer (dated by TCRdb to 2018 to 2020). The library came from the immunoSEQ multiplex PCR assay. The table was pulled from immuneACCESS by TCRdb, which kept in-frame rearrangements only. Such tables lose some clones; where checked, under half of the loss comes from unresolved V genes, and the rest has no known cause. Counted in this sample were about 41,000 clones; 65% to 90% of them appeared once. The ten largest clones capture 7% to 8.5% of the sample. The sample here was PBMCs, taken before any cancer treatment. The receptors derive from a man aged 35-69 years with stage II lung adenocarcinoma.

V and J are TRBV11-2 and TRBJ1-1; D gene ambiguous. V was trimmed by 0 bases and J by 2 bases, leaving 19 bases between them. The CDR3 runs to 18 residues. In germline, CDR1 is SGHAT, CDR2 FQNNGV. CDR3 DNA: TGTGCCAGCAGCTTAGATCGGCCGGGTTTTTATCTCAACACTGAAGCTTTCTTT. This sequence encodes CASSLDRPGFYLNTEAFF. The full variable domain, rest sourced from reference TRBV11-2 and TRBJ1-1, is EAGVAQSPRYKIIEKRQSVAFWCNPISGHATLYWYQQILGQGPKLLIQFQNNGVVDDSQLPKDRFSAERLKGVDSTLKIQPAKLEDSAVYLCASSLDRPGFYLNTEAFFGQGTRLTVV.

This chain links TRBV6-5 with TRBJ1-1, with no clear D. The CDR3 length is 11 residues. Germline V CDR1 and CDR2: MNHEY, SVGAGI. V lost 2 bases, J lost 13 bases, and 11 bases lay in between. For the CDR3, the DNA is TGTGCCAGCAGTTACCTTCATATGGTTTTCTTT. This gives the protein CASSYLHMVFF.

By share, this clone ranks as medium-sized. CDR3: CASSQDPGTGVEQYF. The CDR3 coding sequence is TGCGCCAGCAGCCAAGATCCGGGGACAGGGGTCGAGCAGTACTTC. This chain connects TRBV4-1 to TRBJ2-7; 10 bases fit TRBD1. Germline lookup yields CDR1 MGHRA and CDR2 YSYEKL. With 0 bases clipped from V and 6 bases from J, the junction kept 5 bases outside the gene matches. The CDR3 has 15 residues.

The genes are TRBV5-4 and TRBJ1-3; a weak D match, TRBD1 (5 bases). The CDR3 is 15 residues long. Trimming removed 4 bases at V and 3 bases at J, with 14 bases between. Germline assignment: CDR1 SGHNT and CDR2 YYREEE (reference sequence). The CDR3 loop is CASSLGTKVGNTIYF. Written as DNA, the CDR3 is TGTGCCAGCAGCCTCGGGACCAAAGTTGGAAACACCATATATTTT.

The V gene is TRBV4-2, the J gene TRBJ2-7; 13 bases map to TRBD2. Germline CDR1 LGHNA, CDR2 YNFKEQ. Unmatched junction bases numbered 11, after V lost 0 bases and J lost 3 bases. CDR3 size: 19 residues. CDR3 nucleotides: TGTGCCAGCAGCCAAGAAGCGACTAGCGGGAGGTTCCTTCACTACGAGCAGTACTTC. Protein product: CASSQEATSGRFLHYEQYF.

This chain uses TRBV5-1 with TRBJ2-3; 7 positions agree with TRBD2. V was pared by 7 bases and J by 2 bases, with 7 bases of the junction left unmatched. Germline-derived CDR1 and CDR2 are SGHRS and YFSETQ. CDR3 length: 14 residues. The CDR3 DNA reads TGCGCCAGCCGTGAGGGAGGGGTCACAGATACGCAGTATTTT. Translated: CASREGGVTDTQYF.

The J gene is TRBJ2-3, the V gene TRBV4-3; 9 bases match TRBD2. Germline V gene lookup returns CDR1 LGHNA and CDR2 YSLEER. V lost 0 bases to trimming and J lost 3 bases; unmatched junction nucleotides: 10. The CDR3 runs 18 residues. CDR3 in DNA: TGCGCCAGCAGCCAAGAGGGGGGGATTAGCGGGAGTACAGATACGCAGTATTTT. It translates to CASSQEGGISGSTDTQYF.

The sample holds a few counts of this clone. V gene TRBV11-2 combines with J gene TRBJ2-3, with TRBD1 matching 7 bases. In germline, CDR1 is SGHAT, CDR2 FQNNGV. Trimming at V came to 5 bases and at J to 0 bases, leaving 14 bases not matched to a gene. The CDR3 consists of 18 residues. CDR3 DNA: TGTGCCAGCAGCCCTCTTGAGGGACAGATCTCTAGCACAGATACGCAGTATTTT. The encoded protein is CASSPLEGQISSTDTQYF.

The V gene is TRBV19, the J gene TRBJ2-3; 8 bases match TRBD2. Trimming at V came to 3 bases and at J to 1 base, leaving 3 bases not matched to a gene. This CDR3 contains 15 residues. CDR1 is LNHDA and CDR2 is SQIVND in the germline V gene (reference sequence). CDR3 protein: CASSIYSGGTDTQYF. Here the CDR3 DNA reads TGTGCCAGTAGTATTTATAGCGGGGGCACAGATACGCAGTATTTT.

The gene calls are TRBV4-1 and TRBJ1-5; TRBD1 agrees at 7 bases. This CDR3 is built from 17 residues. Germline V gene lookup returns CDR1 MGHRA and CDR2 YSYEKL. With V trimmed by 2 bases and J by 0 bases, 7 bases remained unmatched. The CDR3 spells CASSQTDRDYSNQPQHF. In nucleotides, the CDR3 is TGCGCCAGCAGCCAAACTGACAGGGATTATAGCAATCAGCCCCAGCATTTT.

The chain recombines TRBV6-5 with TRBJ1-1, with TRBD1 as a possible D gene (5 bases). The germline gives CDR1 MNHEY, CDR2 SVGAGI. V gave up 6 bases and J gave up 1 base, with 9 bases separating them. This CDR3 is 13 amino acids long. CDR3 in amino acids: CASRPGQNTEAFF. In DNA form, the CDR3 reads TGTGCCAGCAGACCTGGACAGAACACTGAAGCTTTCTTT.

This rearrangement joins TRBV20-1 to TRBJ1-2, with D possibly being TRBD1 (5 bases). The CDR3 contains 11 residues. Trimming cost V 5 bases and J 4 bases, with 8 bases left between them. From germline, CDR1 is DFQATT and CDR2 SNEGSKA (reference sequence). The CDR3 reads CSAGGVYGYTF. CDR3 in DNA: TGCAGTGCTGGGGGAGTCTATGGCTACACCTTC.

CDR3 sequence: CASSGGTDFMELFF. The CDR3 bases are TGTGCCAGCAGTGGAGGGACCGATTTTATGGAGCTGTTTTTT. The chain links TRBV6-1 to TRBJ2-2; D may correspond to TRBD1 or TRBD2 (5 bases each). Germline loops: CDR1 MNHNS, CDR2 SASEGT. The ends were cut back, 4 bases at V and 10 bases at J, with 16 bases in the middle. This CDR3 is built from 14 residues.

The rearrangement uses TRBV5-4 and TRBJ2-6; 9 positions agree with TRBD2. The germline V gene encodes CDR1 SGHNT and CDR2 YYREEE (reference sequence). Trimming removed 7 bases from V and 0 bases from J; junction bases left unmatched: 8. This CDR3 is built from 17 residues. DNA of the CDR3: TGTGCCAGCTCGTATGCGGGGGGGTTCTCTGGGGCCAACGTCCTGACTTTC. This codes for CASSYAGGFSGANVLTF. Full variable domain (remainder filled in from reference TRBV5-4 and TRBJ2-6): ETGVTQSPTHLIKTRGQQVTLRCSSQSGHNTVSWYQQALGQGPQFIFQYYREEENGRGNFPPRFSGLQFPNYSSELNVNALELDDSALYLCASSYAGGFSGANVLTFGAGSRLTVL.

This clone was counted once. The V gene is TRBV5-8, the J gene TRBJ1-6; TRBD1 matches at 7 bases. The germline gives CDR1 SGHTS, CDR2 YDEGEE. The CDR3 is made up of 16 amino acids. The trim removed 0 bases at V and 10 bases at J, leaving 10 bases unmatched. This CDR3 reads CASSLVLGTVNSPLHF. The CDR3 DNA is TGTGCCAGCAGCTTGGTCTTGGGGACAGTCAACTCACCCCTCCACTTT.

The rearrangement uses TRBV15 and TRBJ2-1, with unresolved D. There are 12 residues in the CDR3. Per germline, CDR1 LNHNV and CDR2 YYDKDF (reference sequence). V was pared by 5 bases and J by 3 bases, with 5 bases between. The CDR3 protein is CATSGVYNEQFF. CDR3 bases: TGTGCCACCAGCGGAGTCTACAATGAGCAGTTCTTC.

This rearrangement joins TRBV15 to TRBJ1-1; D is unresolved. The V end lost 5 bases, the J end lost 5 bases, and 9 bases lay between the germline ends. CDR3 length: 12 amino acids. Germline lookup yields CDR1 LNHNV and CDR2 YYDKDF (reference sequence). As DNA, the CDR3 is TGTGCCACCAGCCACAGAGAAACTGAAGCTTTCTTT. It encodes CATSHRETEAFF.

This sequence joins TRBV5-1 and TRBJ2-1, with TRBD2 as a possible D gene (7 bases). V lost 3 bases to trimming and J lost 2 bases, with 15 bases between them. The CDR3 has 16 amino acids. Germline lookup yields CDR1 SGHRS and CDR2 YFSETQ. The CDR3 sequence: CASSSQGGGPYNEQFF. The DNA for the CDR3 is TGCGCCAGCAGCTCCCAGGGCGGGGGCCCCTACAATGAGCAGTTCTTC. Variable domain in full (rest from reference TRBV5-1 and TRBJ2-1): KAGVTQTPRYLIKTRGQQVTLSCSPISGHRSVSWYQQTPGQGLQFLFEYFSETQRNKGNFPGRFSGRQFSNSRSEMNVSTLELGDSALYLCASSSQGGGPYNEQFFGPGTRLTVL.

This clone qualifies as medium-sized (0.01 to 0.1%). The rearrangement joins TRBV4-3 to TRBJ2-2; D unresolved. In germline, CDR1 is LGHNA, CDR2 YSLEER. V dropped 4 bases and J dropped 3 bases, with 15 bases sitting between them. This CDR3 contains 16 residues. CDR3 region: CASSLTLVAYTGELFF. CDR3 bases: TGCGCCAGCAGCCTAACGCTGGTAGCTTACACCGGGGAGCTGTTTTTT.

The chain recombines TRBV6-5 with TRBJ2-7, with D possibly matching TRBD2 (5 bases). The germline V gene encodes CDR1 MNHEY and CDR2 SVGAGI. The length of the CDR3 is 14 residues. The ends were cut back, 6 bases at V and 2 bases at J, with 14 bases in the middle. The CDR3 protein is CASSRREGTYEQYF. CDR3 in DNA: TGTGCCAGCAGCCGCCGGGAAGGGACCTACGAGCAGTACTTC.

This chain connects TRBV10-3 to TRBJ1-5; possibly TRBD1 for D (5 bases). Per the germline V gene, CDR1 is ENHRY and CDR2 is SYGVKD. CDR3 size: 13 residues. V dropped 1 base and J dropped 9 bases, with 10 bases sitting between them. The CDR3 DNA reads TGTGCCATCAGTGAGTTGGAGGGGTCGCCCCAGCATTTT. Encoded protein: CAISELEGSPQHF.

The gene calls are TRBV18 and TRBJ2-6, with D tentatively TRBD1 (5 bases). Per germline, CDR1 KGHSH and CDR2 LQKENI. The CDR3 contains 15 residues. The V end was cut by 3 bases, the J end by 2 bases, with 8 bases between. This CDR3 reads CASSPGRAGANVLTF. The CDR3 nucleotides are TGTGCCAGCTCACCGGGCAGGGCTGGGGCCAACGTCCTGACTTTC.

V gene TRBV5-4 combines with J gene TRBJ1-6, with TRBD1 matching over 8 bases. V lost 2 bases, J lost 9 bases, and 1 base stayed unmatched. Germline V CDR1 and CDR2: SGHNT, YYREEE (reference sequence). This CDR3 has 13 residues. The CDR3 reads CASSFGQGSPLHF. CDR3 in DNA: TGTGCCAGCAGCTTTGGACAGGGTTCACCCCTCCACTTT.

The gene calls are TRBV10-2 and TRBJ1-1; 7 bases fit TRBD1. Germline loops: CDR1 WSHSY, CDR2 SAAADI. The CDR3 extends over 15 amino acids. V was clipped by 3 bases and J by 4 bases; unmatched bases: 8. The CDR3 is CASSEAGGMGTEAFF. CDR3 nucleotide sequence: TGCGCCAGCAGTGAAGCAGGGGGTATGGGCACTGAAGCTTTCTTT.